Listed below are T cell receptor beta chains from one sample, sequenced in a study of shared clonotypes between healthy human individuals. Only in-frame clones appear in the TCRdb table, and some are missing; sequencing was by immunoSEQ multiplex PCR. The sample carries under 850,000 clones, approximately 92% recorded once. The sample comprised naive CD8+ T cells sorted from blood. Receptor source: a man aged 30 to 39 in good health. Both conserved end residues are part of each CDR3. The D gene is left open where the match is weak. Size is stated for part of the rows, as once, few or many counts, or as a class when the clone is expanded.

CDR3 length: 14; V gene: TRBV4-3; D gene: .; clone size: .; J gene: TRBJ1-1; CDR3 DNA: TGCGCCAGCAGAACCGGGCTCCTGAACACTGAAGCTTTCTTT; CDR3 protein: CASRTGLLNTEAFF
CDR3 length: 14; V gene: TRBV19; D gene: .; clone size: few; J gene: TRBJ2-7; CDR3 DNA: TGTGCCAGTAGTATAGAACCCGGGGCCTACGAGCAGTACTTC; CDR3 protein: CASSIEPGAYEQYF
CDR3 length: 14; V gene: TRBV5-5; D gene: .; clone size: .; J gene: TRBJ2-7; CDR3 DNA: TGTGCCAGCAGCTTCCGGGACGGACACTACGAGCAGTACTTC; CDR3 protein: CASSFRDGHYEQYF
CDR3 length: 13; V gene: TRBV7-9; D gene: .; clone size: .; J gene: TRBJ1-2; CDR3 DNA: TGTGCCAGCAGCTTAGAGGCGCCTCTAGGCTACACCTTC; CDR3 protein: CASSLEAPLGYTF
CDR3 length: 14; V gene: TRBV7-9; D gene: TRBD1; clone size: .; J gene: TRBJ1-1; CDR3 DNA: TGTGCCAGCAGCATTCACACCGGGACAGGGGAAGCTTTCTTT; CDR3 protein: CASSIHTGTGEAFF
CDR3 length: 13; V gene: TRBV4-3; D gene: .; clone size: .; J gene: TRBJ2-1; CDR3 DNA: TGCGCCAGCGGTGTACTGGGGCAGAAGGAGCAGTTCTTC; CDR3 protein: CASGVLGQKEQFF
CDR3 length: 15; V gene: TRBV19; D gene: TRBD1; clone size: .; J gene: TRBJ2-7; CDR3 DNA: TGTGCCAGTAGCCCCACGGGACAGGTCACCTACGAGCAGTACTTC; CDR3 protein: CASSPTGQVTYEQYF
CDR3 length: 16; V gene: TRBV28; D gene: .; clone size: .; J gene: TRBJ2-3; CDR3 DNA: TGTGCCAGCAGTTTTGGCGGAAGCGCCGGTGGGGATACGCAGTATTTT; CDR3 protein: CASSFGGSAGGDTQYF
CDR3 length: 13; V gene: TRBV18; D gene: .; clone size: .; J gene: TRBJ2-7; CDR3 DNA: TGTGCCAGCTCATCCGGGACCTCCTACGAGCAGTACTTC; CDR3 protein: CASSSGTSYEQYF
CDR3 length: 16; V gene: TRBV29-1; D gene: TRBD2; clone size: .; J gene: TRBJ2-5; CDR3 DNA: TGCAGCGTTGATGGGCTAGCGGGAGGGCACATAGAGACCCAGTACTTC; CDR3 protein: CSVDGLAGGHIETQYF
CDR3 length: 17; V gene: TRBV7-8; D gene: TRBD1; clone size: .; J gene: TRBJ2-3; CDR3 DNA: TGTGCCAGCAGCACGGACAGGGATTGGGCGGCCACAGATACGCAGTATTTT; CDR3 protein: CASSTDRDWAATDTQYF
CDR3 length: 15; V gene: TRBV12-2; D gene: .; clone size: .; J gene: TRBJ2-1; CDR3 DNA: TGTGCAAGTCGCTCTCCCGACAAGATCCACAATGAGCAGTTCTTC; CDR3 protein: CASRSPDKIHNEQFF
CDR3 length: 14; V gene: TRBV27; D gene: .; clone size: .; J gene: TRBJ1-2; CDR3 DNA: TGTGCCAGCAGTTTAGGACTCGAGGGCTATGGCTACACCTTC; CDR3 protein: CASSLGLEGYGYTF
CDR3 length: 15; V gene: TRBV28; D gene: TRBD2; clone size: .; J gene: TRBJ2-1; CDR3 DNA: TGTGCCAGCAGTTCGCGACTAGCGGGAGGGCCCAGCGTGTTCTTC; CDR3 protein: CASSSRLAGGPSVFF
CDR3 length: 13; V gene: TRBV6-5; D gene: TRBD1; clone size: .; J gene: TRBJ2-1; CDR3 DNA: TGTGCCAGCAGAAGGACAGGGGTCAATGAGCAGTTCTTC; CDR3 protein: CASRRTGVNEQFF
CDR3 length: 15; V gene: TRBV7-9; D gene: .; clone size: .; J gene: TRBJ2-3; CDR3 DNA: TGTGCCAGCAGCTTACGCCAGGGACCCACAGATACGCAGTATTTT; CDR3 protein: CASSLRQGPTDTQYF
CDR3 length: 14; V gene: TRBV30; D gene: .; clone size: .; J gene: TRBJ1-5; CDR3 DNA: TGTGCCTGGAGTGAGGGGGTAAAGGGTTGGCCCCAGCATTTT; CDR3 protein: CAWSEGVKGWPQHF
CDR3 length: 14; V gene: TRBV11-1; D gene: TRBD2; clone size: .; J gene: TRBJ2-7; CDR3 DNA: TGTGCCAGCAGCCTCCGGGAGGCTTCCTACGAGCAGTACTTC; CDR3 protein: CASSLREASYEQYF
CDR3 length: 14; V gene: TRBV6-5; D gene: .; clone size: .; J gene: TRBJ2-7; CDR3 DNA: TGTGCCAGCAGTTACCGGGAGCATCCCTACGAGCAGTACTTC; CDR3 protein: CASSYREHPYEQYF
CDR3 length: 16; V gene: TRBV6-6; D gene: .; clone size: .; J gene: TRBJ2-1; CDR3 DNA: TGTGCCAGCAGTTTTTCCCCGGAACACACACACAATGAGCAGTTCTTC; CDR3 protein: CASSFSPEHTHNEQFF
CDR3 length: 16; V gene: TRBV28; D gene: .; clone size: .; J gene: TRBJ2-7; CDR3 DNA: TGTGCCAGCAGTTTGTACCTCCTGACAGGCCACTACGAGCAGTACTTC; CDR3 protein: CASSLYLLTGHYEQYF
CDR3 length: 14; V gene: TRBV21-1; D gene: .; clone size: .; J gene: TRBJ1-2; CDR3 DNA: TGTGCCAGCAGCCCCAAGGATGCGGGGTATGGCTACACCTTC; CDR3 protein: CASSPKDAGYGYTF
CDR3 length: 15; V gene: TRBV7-2; D gene: TRBD2; clone size: .; J gene: TRBJ2-1; CDR3 DNA: TGTGCCAGCAGTTATCTAGCGGGAGTAGGCAATGAGCAGTTCTTC; CDR3 protein: CASSYLAGVGNEQFF
CDR3 length: 17; V gene: TRBV7-2; D gene: TRBD2; clone size: .; J gene: TRBJ2-3; CDR3 DNA: TGTGCCAGCAGCTTTCCCGGGCGGGAGGGTTACACAGATACGCAGTATTTT; CDR3 protein: CASSFPGREGYTDTQYF
CDR3 length: 16; V gene: TRBV15; D gene: .; clone size: .; J gene: TRBJ2-1; CDR3 DNA: TGTGCCACCAGCGGGTTCGAGGGCATATCCTACAATGAGCAGTTCTTC; CDR3 protein: CATSGFEGISYNEQFF
CDR3 length: 14; V gene: TRBV5-5; D gene: .; clone size: .; J gene: TRBJ1-5; CDR3 DNA: TGTGCCAGCAGCTTGGGGCCGGACAATCAGCCCCAGCATTTT; CDR3 protein: CASSLGPDNQPQHF
CDR3 length: 15; V gene: TRBV27; D gene: .; clone size: .; J gene: TRBJ2-7; CDR3 DNA: TGTGCCAGCAGTCTGGAGGCAGGGTTGACCTACGAGCAGTACTTC; CDR3 protein: CASSLEAGLTYEQYF
CDR3 length: 11; V gene: TRBV27; D gene: TRBD1; clone size: .; J gene: TRBJ1-1; CDR3 DNA: TGTGCCACCCACAGGGGGACTGAAGCTTTCTTT; CDR3 protein: CATHRGTEAFF
CDR3 length: 15; V gene: TRBV9; D gene: TRBD2; clone size: .; J gene: TRBJ2-3; CDR3 DNA: TGTGCCAGCAGCCTGGGACTAACCCTGGAGGATACGCAGTATTTT; CDR3 protein: CASSLGLTLEDTQYF
CDR3 length: 14; V gene: TRBV27; D gene: .; clone size: .; J gene: TRBJ2-3; CDR3 DNA: TGTGCCAGCAGTGCCAGGGGAAGGACAGATACGCAGTATTTT; CDR3 protein: CASSARGRTDTQYF
CDR3 length: 15; V gene: TRBV14; D gene: .; clone size: once; J gene: TRBJ1-3; CDR3 DNA: TGTGCCAGCAGCAACACGCGGGGCTCTGGAAACACCATATATTTT; CDR3 protein: CASSNTRGSGNTIYF
CDR3 length: 16; V gene: TRBV6-5; D gene: TRBD2; clone size: .; J gene: TRBJ2-5; CDR3 DNA: TGTGCCAGCAGTTACGTGGCGGGAGAGTACCAAGAGACCCAGTACTTC; CDR3 protein: CASSYVAGEYQETQYF
CDR3 length: 15; V gene: TRBV9; D gene: .; clone size: .; J gene: TRBJ1-1; CDR3 DNA: TGTGCCAGCAGCAATGACAGGCTACCTGACACTGAAGCTTTCTTT; CDR3 protein: CASSNDRLPDTEAFF
CDR3 length: 16; V gene: TRBV6-6; D gene: TRBD2; clone size: .; J gene: TRBJ2-5; CDR3 DNA: TGTGCCAGCAGTTCCTCGACTAGCGGGCCCCAAGAGACCCAGTACTTC; CDR3 protein: CASSSSTSGPQETQYF
CDR3 length: 15; V gene: TRBV7-9; D gene: TRBD2; clone size: .; J gene: TRBJ2-1; CDR3 DNA: TGTGCCAGCAGCTTCCGGACTAGTGGCCCCCATGAGCAGTTCTTC; CDR3 protein: CASSFRTSGPHEQFF
CDR3 length: 17; V gene: TRBV5-4; D gene: .; clone size: once; J gene: TRBJ2-1; CDR3 DNA: TGTGCCAGCAGCTTTTTTCCAGGGCCCGACTCCTACAATGAGCAGTTCTTC; CDR3 protein: CASSFFPGPDSYNEQFF
CDR3 length: 14; V gene: TRBV11-2; D gene: .; clone size: .; J gene: TRBJ1-1; CDR3 DNA: TGTGCCAGCAGCCCGGGGCCCATGAACACTGAAGCTTTCTTT; CDR3 protein: CASSPGPMNTEAFF
CDR3 length: 13; V gene: TRBV7-2; D gene: .; clone size: .; J gene: TRBJ2-1; CDR3 DNA: TGTGCCAGCAGCCCGTGGGGGCTCAATGAGCAGTTCTTC; CDR3 protein: CASSPWGLNEQFF
CDR3 length: 16; V gene: TRBV7-6; D gene: TRBD2; clone size: .; J gene: TRBJ2-3; CDR3 DNA: TGTGCCAGCAGCTTTAGACTAGCGGGAGTAACAGATACGCAGTATTTT; CDR3 protein: CASSFRLAGVTDTQYF
CDR3 length: 12; V gene: TRBV15; D gene: .; clone size: .; J gene: TRBJ2-7; CDR3 DNA: TGTGCCACCAGCAGTGGTAGGGACGAGCAGTACTTC; CDR3 protein: CATSSGRDEQYF
CDR3 length: 16; V gene: TRBV18; D gene: TRBD2; clone size: once; J gene: TRBJ2-1; CDR3 DNA: TGTGCCAGCTCACCTTCTAGGGAGGGTCTTTTCAATGAGCAGTTCTTC; CDR3 protein: CASSPSREGLFNEQFF
CDR3 length: 18; V gene: TRBV28; D gene: TRBD1; clone size: .; J gene: TRBJ2-2; CDR3 DNA: TGTGCCAGCAGTTACCCAACCGGGACAGGGGGCAACACCGGGGAGCTGTTTTTT; CDR3 protein: CASSYPTGTGGNTGELFF
CDR3 length: 16; V gene: TRBV19; D gene: TRBD2; clone size: .; J gene: TRBJ2-1; CDR3 DNA: TGTGCCAGTAGTATAGATCCCGGACTAGCGCACAATGAGCAGTTCTTC; CDR3 protein: CASSIDPGLAHNEQFF
CDR3 length: 14; V gene: TRBV5-6; D gene: .; clone size: .; J gene: TRBJ2-5; CDR3 DNA: TGTGCCAGCAGCTTGAGTTCGGGGGTGGAGACCCAGTACTTC; CDR3 protein: CASSLSSGVETQYF
CDR3 length: 12; V gene: TRBV28; D gene: .; clone size: .; J gene: TRBJ2-1; CDR3 DNA: TGTGCCAGCAGCTATTTGTACAATGAGCAGTTCTTC; CDR3 protein: CASSYLYNEQFF